These 20 T cell receptor beta chains share one sample of origin, sequenced in a study of CD8 T cells in ankylosing spondylitis. These receptors have no identified antigens. MiXCR, applied by TCRdb to the 5' RACE reads, yields one record per CDR3 protein. Here the sample spans 200,000 to 250,000 distinct CDR3 sequences, around 18% being singletons. Study-wide results and caveats: About 8 highly homologous variants made up a TCR beta motif, and this motif appeared characteristic of ankylosing spondylitis blood.

Sequencing was done on a sample of blood, either unsorted or a sorted T cell fraction (not recorded which). The receptors shown here come from a male donor with ankylosing spondylitis.

This chain joins TRBV5-6 and TRBJ1-1; D is undetermined. Trimming shortened V by 0 bases and J by 1 base, and 10 bases separated the two germline ends. Per germline, CDR1 SGHDT and CDR2 YYEEEE. The CDR3 spans 15 residues. CDR3 nucleotide sequence: TGTGCCAGCAGCTTGGTACGACGCCCGAACACTGAAGCTTTCTTT. Protein: CASSLVRRPNTEAFF.

The V call is TRBV4-1, the J call TRBJ2-5, with 9 positions matching TRBD2. The length of the CDR3 is 16 residues. V lost 3 bases to trimming and J lost 5 bases; unmatched junction nucleotides: 10. The V gene's germline CDR1 is MGHRA and CDR2 YSYEKL. Written as DNA, the CDR3 is TGCGCCAGCAGCCAGCTAGTGGCGGGGGGGCCGGAGACCCAGTACTTC. Its protein is CASSQLVAGGPETQYF.

The chain is built from TRBV27 and TRBJ1-2; D ambiguous. The CDR3 extends over 15 amino acids. CDR1 is MNHEY, CDR2 SMNVEV, per germline (reference sequence). Trimming shortened V by 5 bases and J by 1 base, and 14 bases separated the two germline ends. The CDR3, as DNA: TGTGCCAGCAGTCCCCGAGGCGCAGGTAACTATGGCTACACCTTC. It encodes CASSPRGAGNYGYTF.

This chain links TRBV4-1 with TRBJ1-1; the D gene is possibly TRBD1 (6 bases). The CDR3 has 15 residues. With 0 bases removed from V and 5 bases from J, the gap between germline ends came to 13 bases. Germline CDR1 reads MGHRA; CDR2 reads YSYEKL. The CDR3 loop reads CASSQDGGADTEAFF. Written as DNA, the CDR3 is TGCGCCAGCAGCCAAGATGGGGGGGCAGATACTGAAGCTTTCTTT.

Worth noting for this clonotype: Germline and junction disagree at one end, which may indicate a read error. The chain is built from TRBV12-3 or TRBV12-4 and TRBJ2-7, with D uncertain. This CDR3 is built from 12 residues. CDR3 residues: CASSLASDIRVF. CDR3 coding DNA: TGTGCCAGCAGTTTAGCGAGCGACATCCGGGTCTTC.

This chain connects TRBV7-9 to TRBJ2-7; 10 positions match TRBD1. Germline V lookup: CDR1 SEHNR, CDR2 FQNEAQ (reference sequence). Trimming cost V 6 bases and J 2 bases; bases outside gene matches: 7. There are 15 residues in the CDR3. The DNA of the CDR3 is TGTGCCAGCAGGATGGGAGGACAGGGGGCCTACGAGCAGTACTTC. This gives the protein CASRMGGQGAYEQYF.

This clonotype was seen many times. This chain joins TRBV20-1 and TRBJ2-1; D remains unclear. In germline, CDR1 is DFQATT, CDR2 SNEGSKA (reference sequence). CDR3 size: 16 residues. Trimming took off 6 bases at V and 4 bases at J, with 22 bases between the two ends. CDR3 DNA: TGCAGTGCCACGAACTCGATCAGCGAGAGATACAATGAGCAGTTCTTC. Translated, it gives CSATNSISERYNEQFF.

The chain employs TRBV4-1 and TRBJ1-4; D call uncertain. This CDR3 has 18 amino acids. Germline lookup yields CDR1 MGHRA and CDR2 YSYEKL. V was clipped by 2 bases and J by 0 bases, with 16 bases between them. CDR3 residues: CASSQRSTIESTNEKLFF. The CDR3 DNA reads TGCGCCAGCAGCCAACGTTCCACGATCGAATCAACTAATGAAAAACTGTTTTTT.

This clonotype was seen a handful of times. The rearrangement uses TRBV4-1 and TRBJ1-2, with D possibly matching TRBD1 (5 bases). The germline V gene encodes CDR1 MGHRA and CDR2 YSYEKL. Trimming left V 0 bases short and J 4 bases short, with 9 bases between. This CDR3 is built from 14 residues. CDR3 loop: CASSQDIRGYGYTF. In nucleotides, the CDR3 is TGCGCCAGCAGCCAAGATATTAGGGGCTATGGCTACACCTTC.

This clonotype was detected only a few times. CDR3 nucleotides: TGCAGTGCCACGACAGGGAGGCCCCAGCATTTT. Translation gives CSATTGRPQHF. This sequence joins TRBV20-1 and TRBJ1-5; 7 nucleotides match TRBD1. The V segment lost 6 bases and the J segment 9 bases; nucleotides outside the gene matches: 5. Germline values: CDR1 DFQATT, CDR2 SNEGSKA (reference sequence). The CDR3 has 11 amino acids.

The chain employs TRBV6-1 and TRBJ2-5; D unclear. CDR1 is MNHNS, CDR2 SASEGT, per germline. The CDR3 consists of 15 residues. Trimming removed 2 bases at V and 4 bases at J, with 14 bases between. The chain's CDR3 is CASSEYPGRAETQYF. As DNA, the CDR3 is TGTGCCAGCAGTGAATATCCAGGCCGGGCAGAGACCCAGTACTTC.

The rearrangement uses TRBV6-5 and TRBJ2-7; D may match TRBD1 or TRBD2 (5 bases each). This CDR3 contains 18 residues. V was pared by 0 bases and J by 4 bases, with 22 bases between. The germline gives CDR1 MNHEY, CDR2 SVGAGI. CDR3 residues: CASSYSTVLLGDWYEQYF. The CDR3 coding sequence is TGTGCCAGCAGTTACTCGACCGTATTGTTGGGGGATTGGTACGAGCAGTACTTC.

This clonotype was counted ten times or more. This chain links TRBV5-1 with TRBJ2-5, with 8 positions matching TRBD2. In germline, CDR1 is SGHRS, CDR2 YFSETQ. Unmatched junction bases numbered 6, after V lost 0 bases and J lost 2 bases. This CDR3 is 16 amino acids long. This chain's CDR3 is CASSLAETSVQETQYF. The DNA for the CDR3 is TGCGCCAGCAGCTTGGCTGAGACTAGCGTACAAGAGACCCAGTACTTC. Using reference TRBV5-1 and TRBJ2-5 for the parts outside the CDR3, the full variable domain is KAGVTQTPRYLIKTRGQQVTLSCSPISGHRSVSWYQQTPGQGLQFLFEYFSETQRNKGNFPGRFSGRQFSNSRSEMNVSTLELGDSALYLCASSLAETSVQETQYFGPGTRLLVL.

A few counts support this clonotype. The gene calls are TRBV28 and TRBJ2-2; 7 nucleotides match TRBD2. The J segment lost 3 bases and the V segment lost 2 bases, leaving 15 bases of the junction unmatched. CDR1 is MDHEN, CDR2 SYDVKM, per germline. This CDR3 has 19 amino acids. CDR3 nucleotides: TGTGCCAGCAGTTTAACATTCTCGGCGATTGGGGGGGACACCGGGGAGCTGTTTTTT. Amino acid sequence: CASSLTFSAIGGDTGELFF.

This clonotype was counted ten times or more. The chain links TRBV12-3 or TRBV12-4 to TRBJ1-1; 8 positions match TRBD1. Trimming removed 6 bases from V and 4 bases from J; junction bases left unmatched: 10. The length of the CDR3 is 15 residues. The CDR3 loop is CASRPGSDRVTEAFF. CDR3 DNA sequence: TGTGCCAGCAGACCAGGGTCGGACAGGGTCACTGAAGCTTTCTTT.

The V call is TRBV6-1, the J call TRBJ2-2; D gene uncertain. Germline V gene data show CDR1 as MNHNS and CDR2 as SASEGT. V lost 4 bases and J lost 0, with 6 bases in between. This CDR3 has 14 residues. In nucleotides, the CDR3 is TGTGCCAGCAGTGGGCTAGCGAACACCGGGGAGCTGTTTTTT. Translation: CASSGLANTGELFF.

This clonotype was recorded many times. V gene TRBV20-1 combines with J gene TRBJ1-6; no reliable D call. This CDR3 spans 14 amino acids. With 0 bases removed from V and 10 bases from J, the gap between germline ends came to 13 bases. In germline, CDR1 is DFQATT, CDR2 SNEGSKA (reference sequence). Here the CDR3 DNA reads TGCAGTGCTAGAGATTGGTCACCCGGGTCACCCCTCCACTTT. It translates to CSARDWSPGSPLHF.

The V and J genes are TRBV7-8 and TRBJ1-2; weak D call: TRBD1 (5 bases). Trimming took 5 bases from V and 4 from J, leaving 11 bases between them. CDR3 length: 13 amino acids. In germline, CDR1 is SGHVS, CDR2 FQNEAQ. The CDR3 sequence is CASSPDTGYGYTF. For the CDR3, the DNA is TGTGCCAGCAGCCCGGACACTGGCTATGGCTACACCTTC.

The gene calls are TRBV19 and TRBJ2-3; 13 bases are a match to TRBD2. Germline V CDR1 and CDR2: LNHDA, SQIVND (reference sequence). V gave up 5 bases and J gave up 5 bases; unmatched junction bases: 7. There are 16 residues in the CDR3. Here the CDR3 reads CASSLPGLAGLDTQYF. CDR3 sequence (DNA): TGTGCCAGTAGTCTCCCGGGACTAGCGGGATTAGATACGCAGTATTTT. The variable domain in full, completed from reference TRBV19 and TRBJ2-3, reads DGGITQSPKYLFRKEGQNVTLSCEQNLNHDAMYWYRQDPGQGLRLIYYSQIVNDFQKGDIAEGYSVSREKKESFPLTVTSAQKNPTAFYLCASSLPGLAGLDTQYFGPGTRLTVL.

The DNA of the CDR3 is TGTGCCAGCAGCTTAAGGGGGACAGCGGGGATCTATGGCTACACCTTC. This sequence encodes CASSLRGTAGIYGYTF. J is TRBJ1-2 and V is TRBV7-2, with 7 bases matching TRBD1. Germline V CDR1 and CDR2: SGHTA, FQGNSA. V lost 2 bases to trimming and J lost 4 bases; unmatched junction nucleotides: 10. This CDR3 has 16 residues.